These T cell receptor beta chains were read from a single sample in a study of neoadjuvant anti-PD-1 for oral cavity cancer. This table comes from immunoSEQ multiplex PCR, and its TCRdb copy is limited to in-frame clones, with some not included. Here the sample spans 14,000 or so clones, 60% to 70% being singletons. Sequenced here: PBMCs, sampled before nivolumab (anti-PD-1) treatment. These TCRs come from a person aged 40 to 85 with oral cavity squamous cell carcinoma. CDR3s include the opening cysteine and the closing phenylalanine or tryptophan. The D gene is left open where the match is weak. Expanded clones get a size class; other rows say once, few or many, or leave the size out.

>few|TRBJ1-1|.|TRBV11-2
TGTGCCAGCAGCCCCGGGCTTGGAACTGAAGCTTTCTTT
CASSPGLGTEAFF
>.|TRBJ2-3|.|TRBV11-2
TGTGCCAGCAGCTTAGGGACACCGAGAGATACGCAGTATTTT
CASSLGTPRDTQYF
>.|TRBJ2-7|.|TRBV6-1
TGTGCCAGCAGTGTTGCCCGACTTCTGGAGCAGTACTTC
CASSVARLLEQYF
>.|TRBJ2-2|TRBD2|TRBV5-1
TGCGCCAGCAACCCGAGCGGGAGAGACACCGGGGAGCTGTTTTTT
CASNPSGRDTGELFF
>few|TRBJ2-4|TRBD1|TRBV7-3
TGTGCCAGCAGCGCCACAGGGGGCGGCAAAAACATTCAGTACTTC
CASSATGGGKNIQYF
>.|TRBJ2-7|.|TRBV2
TGTGCCAGCAGTCGCGCCGGCAGTAGCTCCTACGAGCAGTACTTC
CASSRAGSSSYEQYF
>few|TRBJ2-2|TRBD1|TRBV7-3
TGTGCCAGCAGCTTGACAGGGGAAGGGGAGCTGTTTTTT
CASSLTGEGELFF
>.|TRBJ2-7|TRBD2|TRBV7-2
TGTGCCAGCAGCTTAGGGACTAGCGGGGTTTACGAGCAGTACTTC
CASSLGTSGVYEQYF
>.|TRBJ1-4|TRBD1|TRBV10-3
TGTGCCATCACCTCCGGACAGGCGGGGGAAAAACTGTTTTTT
CAITSGQAGEKLFF
>.|TRBJ2-5|.|TRBV7-8
TGTGCCAGCAGCAAGTTTTTGCACAGGGAGGGGACCCAGTACTTC
CASSKFLHREGTQYF
>.|TRBJ2-1|TRBD2|TRBV27
TGTGCCAGCAGGGAGGCTCTGGGACTAGCGGGAGGATCCTACAATGAGCAGTTCTTC
CASREALGLAGGSYNEQFF
>.|TRBJ1-1|.|TRBV5-1
TGCGCCAGCAGCTTGGATGGCAGAAGGGACACTGAAGCTTTCTTT
CASSLDGRRDTEAFF
>.|TRBJ1-2|.|TRBV5-1
TGCGCCAGCAGCAAAGACGCCCAGGTTGGCTACACCTTC
CASSKDAQVGYTF
>few|TRBJ2-7|.|TRBV7-9
TGTGCCAGCAGCTTAGCCACCGGAGAGCAGTACTTC
CASSLATGEQYF
>few|TRBJ1-6|.|TRBV4-1
TGCGCCAGCAGCCCAGGGATTACGTATAATTCACCCCTCCACTTT
CASSPGITYNSPLHF
>once|TRBJ2-1|TRBD2|TRBV7-3
TGTGCCAGCAGCTTAGCGGGGGAGTACAATGAGCAGTTCTTC
CASSLAGEYNEQFF
>.|TRBJ2-5|TRBD1|TRBV7-2
TGTGCCAGCAGTTATGACAGGGGAAGCTTCCACTTC
CASSYDRGSFHF
>once|TRBJ1-2|TRBD1|TRBV12-5
TGTGCTAGTGGTTTGGTACGGCGCCCAGGGGGGTTCCACTATGGCTACACCTTC
CASGLVRRPGGFHYGYTF